This TCR beta chain was sequenced during a study of T cell changes during pregnancy in multiple sclerosis. This table comes from immunoSEQ multiplex PCR, and its TCRdb copy is limited to in-frame clones, with some not included. The sample gives approximately 44,000 clones, around 90% of which show up once; under 0.85% is in the top ten. CDR1 SEHNR and CDR2 FQNEAQ come from the germline V gene (reference sequence). This CDR3 is 15 amino acids long. V lost 2 bases to trimming and J lost 4 bases, with 14 bases between them. The chain joins TRBV7-9 to TRBJ1-1; a weak D match, TRBD1 (5 bases). This clonotype was sampled from a female donor with multiple sclerosis, enrolled in a pregnancy study. This material consisted of CD4+ T cells from peripheral blood mononuclear cells, taken before pregnancy. CDR3 nucleotide sequence: TGTGCCAGCAGCTTAAATCGGGGGGGGAGCACTGAAGCTTTCTTT. Translating gives CASSLNRGGSTEAFF.